These 11 T cell receptor beta chains were sequenced from one sample in a study of T-cell memory formation after mild COVID-19. Each CDR3 protein is one row after TCRdb ran MiXCR on the 5' RACE reads. This repertoire shows 250,000 to 300,000 distinct CDR3 sequences, approximately 15% found once; its top ten account for around a fifth. What was sequenced was PBMCs or a T cell subset sorted from them (not recorded which). The receptors here all came from a man aged 18 to 29 who had mild COVID-19 (a few samples of this study predate the infection). Cell type and time point are not known.

The rearrangement links TRBV7-9 to TRBJ1-2; no reliable D call. Looked up from germline, CDR1 is SEHNR and CDR2 is FQNEAQ (reference sequence). Trimming pared 1 base from V and 4 bases from J, leaving 10 bases between. CDR3 length equals 14 residues. Here the CDR3 reads CASSLELHPYGYTF. In nucleotides, the CDR3 is TGTGCCAGCAGCTTAGAGTTACACCCCTATGGCTACACCTTC.

The chain links TRBV11-1 to TRBJ2-5; tentatively, D is TRBD2 (6 bases). Between the trimmed V and J ends, which lost 2 bases and 4 bases, there was a span of 14 bases. There are 15 residues in the CDR3. The germline gives CDR1 SGHAT, CDR2 FQDESV (reference sequence). The CDR3 bases are TGTGCCAGCAGCTTATGGGGGGTGAATCGAGAGACCCAGTACTTC. The encoded protein is CASSLWGVNRETQYF.

This clonotype showed up just a few times. The rearrangement joins TRBV15 to TRBJ2-5, with TRBD1 matching 7 bases. The CDR3 spans 13 residues. V was clipped by 8 bases and J by 5 bases; unmatched bases: 8. Germline-derived CDR1 and CDR2 are LNHNV and YYDKDF (reference sequence). The CDR3 here is CATGDRVGETQYF. The CDR3 region has the DNA TGTGCCACCGGCGACAGGGTGGGGGAGACCCAGTACTTC.

The V gene is TRBV7-3, the J gene TRBJ2-1; 8 nucleotides agree with TRBD2. The V gene end was trimmed by 1 base and the J gene end by 8 bases; junction bases not matched to a gene: 10. There are 16 residues in the CDR3. In germline, CDR1 is SGHTA, CDR2 FQGTGA. CDR3 in amino acids: CASSLRRGARLDEQFF. In nucleotides, the CDR3 is TGTGCCAGCAGCTTAAGGCGGGGGGCCCGCCTGGATGAGCAGTTCTTC.

The chain carries TRBV18 and TRBJ1-1, with 7 bases lining up with TRBD1. Germline V gives CDR1 KGHSH, CDR2 LQKENI. The CDR3 spans 15 residues. Trimming cost V 3 bases and J 7 bases; bases outside gene matches: 11. Here the CDR3 reads CASSPQTGPDGEAFF. DNA for the CDR3: TGTGCCAGCTCACCGCAGACAGGGCCGGATGGTGAAGCTTTCTTT.

This rearrangement joins TRBV12-3 or TRBV12-4 to TRBJ2-1; 7 nucleotides line up with TRBD2. This CDR3 has 18 residues. V lost 6 bases and J lost 5; bases outside the gene matches: 19. The CDR3 protein is CASRAGREVLWADNEQFF. In DNA, the CDR3 is TGTGCCAGCAGGGCGGGACGGGAGGTTTTATGGGCCGACAATGAGCAGTTCTTC.

Only a few counts were recorded for this clonotype. V gene TRBV7-3 combines with J gene TRBJ2-3, with a tentative D call TRBD2 (5 bases). Trimming stripped 2 bases from V and 6 bases from J, with 9 bases between. This CDR3 comprises 13 residues. The germline CDR1 and CDR2 sequences are SGHTA and FQGTGA. The CDR3 nucleotides are TGTGCCAGCAGCTTAGACTGGGAGGATACGCAGTATTTT. This translates into CASSLDWEDTQYF.

This clonotype appeared a few times. The V call is TRBV7-2, the J call TRBJ2-7, with no clear D. Germline V lookup: CDR1 SGHTA, CDR2 FQGNSA. CDR3 length: 14 residues. Trimming left V 4 bases short and J 3 bases short, with 13 bases between. CDR3 sequence reads: CASSSSVGFYEQYF. CDR3 nucleotides: TGTGCCAGCAGCTCCTCTGTGGGTTTCTACGAGCAGTACTTC.

The J gene is TRBJ1-4, the V gene TRBV5-6; D not resolved. CDR1 and CDR2 from the germline V gene are SGHDT and YYEEEE. The V and J ends lost 3 bases and 8 bases respectively, with 11 bases between them. The CDR3 sequence is 13 residues long. CDR3 nucleotides: TGTGCCAGCAGCTCAAGCTACGTAGAAAAACTGTTTTTT. Its translation: CASSSSYVEKLFF.

This clonotype was detected a few times. The chain recombines TRBV4-1 with TRBJ1-4; 7 bases line up with TRBD1. Germline-derived CDR1 and CDR2 are MGHRA and YSYEKL. The V gene end was trimmed by 4 bases and the J gene end by 0 bases; junction bases not matched to a gene: 8. The CDR3 covers 17 residues. In DNA form, the CDR3 reads TGCGCCAGCAGCCGATCGACAGGGTGGACAACTAATGAAAAACTGTTTTTT. It specifies CASSRSTGWTTNEKLFF.

This clonotype was picked up a small number of times. V and J are TRBV5-1 and TRBJ2-1; tentatively, D is TRBD2 (7 bases). CDR1 is SGHRS, CDR2 YFSETQ, per germline. This CDR3 has 16 residues. The V end lost 0 bases, the J end lost 8 bases, and 18 bases lay between the germline ends. The CDR3 sequence is CASSLGRGGAVYEQFF. For the CDR3, the DNA is TGCGCCAGCAGCTTGGGCCGAGGGGGGGCCGTCTATGAGCAGTTCTTC.